These T cell receptor beta chains were read from a single sample in a study of Graves' ophthalmopathy and Graves' hyperthyroidism. TCRdb reprocessed the multiplex PCR reads with MiXCR, giving one entry per CDR3 protein. The data contain 1 million to 1.3 million distinct CDR3 sequences, about 40% of them seen just once; the ten biggest clones take up approximately 10%. Material: peripheral blood or thyroid tissue (not recorded which). The receptors were sampled from an adult man with Graves' hyperthyroidism. The CDR3 runs from the conserved cysteine through the conserved F or W. D genes are given only for firm matches.

d_call j_call v_call cdr3_aa
NA TRBJ2-5 TRBV5-1 CASSSVAGEETQYF
TRBD2 TRBJ2-7 TRBV28 CASSLTSGGRLYEQYF
NA TRBJ2-5 TRBV20-1 CSGGIPGRETQYF
NA TRBJ2-7 TRBV7-2 CASSYTSANEQYF
NA TRBJ1-5 TRBV30 CAWSMGSLPQHF
TRBD1 TRBJ1-1 TRBV2 CASSGGDRGLGAEAFF
TRBD1 TRBJ1-2 TRBV5-1 CASSPGQGTLSGYTF
NA TRBJ1-4 TRBV6-5 CASSYLDTSNEKLFF
NA TRBJ2-2 TRBV7-2 CASSLAVANTGELFF
TRBD1 TRBJ1-5 TRBV12-3/TRBV12-4 CASKTGQEGSPQHF
TRBD2 TRBJ2-7 TRBV7-2 CASRLSGIRVEQYF
NA TRBJ1-6 TRBV11-2 CASSPWDPQASPLHF
NA TRBJ1-2 TRBV7-2 CASTALRTPGYTF
TRBD1 TRBJ2-7 TRBV4-1 CASGQEGQGFPEQYF
NA TRBJ1-2 TRBV7-9 CASSLALGSGYGYTF
NA TRBJ2-5 TRBV15 CATSRWETAAAWETQYF
TRBD1 TRBJ1-5 TRBV10-2 CASSPPDIQGGQPQHF
NA TRBJ2-2 TRBV6-5 CASSEFGNTGELFF
NA TRBJ2-7 TRBV14 CASSRTEFWTGSSEQYF
NA TRBJ1-1 TRBV7-9 CASTSQGMNTEAFF
NA TRBJ1-5 TRBV5-1 CASSLTGNNNQPQHF
NA TRBJ1-5 TRBV19 CASSHDVTAGVGNQPQHF
TRBD1 TRBJ2-7 TRBV7-9 CASSLVGALDRVYEQYF
NA TRBJ1-5 TRBV9 CASSVDPGVDEHF
NA TRBJ2-7 TRBV6-2/TRBV6-3 CASSEGQTYEQYF
TRBD1 TRBJ1-1 TRBV5-1 CASSLGQGFTEAFF
TRBD1 TRBJ1-5 TRBV19 CASSAGTGGNQPQHF
TRBD1 TRBJ1-2 TRBV7-2 CASSFHRDRALNNYGYTF
NA TRBJ1-5 TRBV30 CAWRGDGLGQPQHF
TRBD2 TRBJ2-2 TRBV7-9 CASSPRRTLAGANTGELFF
TRBD1 TRBJ1-6 TRBV7-9 CASSLTGGRWESPLHF
NA TRBJ2-6 TRBV11-1 CASTADRFHSPGANVLTF
NA TRBJ1-6 TRBV25-1 CASSLRERTDNSPLHF
NA TRBJ2-5 TRBV10-3 CAISELWGKETQYF
NA TRBJ2-2 TRBV10-3 CAARGRPSNTGELFF
TRBD1 TRBJ2-2 TRBV5-6 CASSSWTGYTGELFF
NA TRBJ2-7 TRBV3-1 CASSQVAGFEQYF
NA TRBJ2-7 TRBV7-2 CASSPGAPYEQYF
NA TRBJ1-4 TRBV29-1 CSVVRRGNEKLFF
NA TRBJ2-7 TRBV29-1 CSPEGDNYEQYF
TRBD2 TRBJ2-2 TRBV2 CVSSPLAGGPGELFF
TRBD1 TRBJ2-7 TRBV10-2 CATRDRVYEQYF
NA TRBJ1-4 TRBV30 CAWSDRDYLFF
NA TRBJ2-5 TRBV15 CATSSLDPGAETQYF
NA TRBJ2-7 TRBV29-1 CSVRGAGISYEQYF
NA TRBJ2-6 TRBV15 CATSRAIGSGANVLTF
TRBD1 TRBJ2-7 TRBV19 CASSMGQGTHEQYF
NA TRBJ1-3 TRBV29-1 CSVEEGGGNTIYF
NA TRBJ1-4 TRBV29-1 CSVRTGLGEKLFF
NA TRBJ1-1 TRBV5-1 CASSFTVGKASEAFF
NA TRBJ1-4 TRBV3-1 CASSQVGETVEKLFF
NA TRBJ1-1 TRBV2 CASIPQWDKMNTEAFF
NA TRBJ2-5 TRBV15 CATSSEARFGETQYF
NA TRBJ1-1 TRBV29-1 CSARRDMNTEAFF
NA TRBJ1-5 TRBV19 CASTTGKQPQHF
NA TRBJ2-5 TRBV5-8 CASSPDASQETQYF
NA TRBJ1-4 TRBV15 CATSRYSGNNEKLFF
TRBD1 TRBJ2-7 TRBV7-9 CASSLWDRGLHEQYF
TRBD2 TRBJ2-7 TRBV15 CATSRDFRLAGVTGGEQYF
TRBD2 TRBJ2-5 TRBV28 CASSFGGGYQETQYF